The 24 T cell receptor beta chains listed next were all sequenced from one sample in a study of blood T cell repertoires in COVID-19. The assay was immunoSEQ multiplex PCR, and TCRdb's table has in-frame clones only and misses some. Among about 460,000 clones, 75% to 90% were seen once, and the ten largest hold 8% to 9.5%. The material sequenced was PBMCs or T cells enriched from blood (not recorded which). The receptors come from a woman aged 60-75 years who had recovered from COVID-19.

The CDR3: CASSVGDRVNEQFF. The CDR3 bases are TGCGCCAGCAGCGTTGGGGACAGGGTCAATGAGCAGTTCTTC. This sequence joins TRBV5-1 and TRBJ2-1, with TRBD1 identical over 9 bases. V gave up 4 bases and J gave up 6 bases; unmatched junction bases: 5. This CDR3 spans 14 amino acids. CDR1 SGHRS and CDR2 YFSETQ come from the germline V gene.

V gene TRBV30 combines with J gene TRBJ1-3; D perhaps matches TRBD1 (5 bases). Germline CDR1 and CDR2: GTSNPN and SVGIG (reference sequence). V gave up 3 bases and J gave up 0 bases, with 15 bases separating them. The CDR3 is 16 residues long. CDR3 DNA: TGTGCCTGGAGCCTGGGGCGTCTAGTCTCTGGAAACACCATATATTTT. This sequence encodes CAWSLGRLVSGNTIYF.

The table lists this clone with a few counts. The J gene is TRBJ1-1, the V gene TRBV27, with TRBD1 identical over 7 bases. In germline, CDR1 is MNHEY, CDR2 SMNVEV (reference sequence). The length of the CDR3 is 14 residues. The junction had 4 bases not matched to a gene; V was cut back by 5 bases and J by 1 base. The CDR3 DNA is TGTGCCAGCAGTAGAGGGGGCTGGAACACTGAAGCTTTCTTT. It codes for CASSRGGWNTEAFF.

The chain couples TRBV2 to TRBJ2-1; 10 bases are shared with TRBD2. Germline CDR1 and CDR2: SNHLY and FYNNEI. V trimming: 7 bases; J trimming: 2 bases; junction bases outside the gene matches: 8. This CDR3 contains 16 residues. The CDR3 sequence: CASKSRGTSAYNEQFF. The CDR3 DNA reads as TGTGCCAGCAAGAGTAGGGGGACTAGCGCCTACAATGAGCAGTTCTTC. The variable domain in full, completed from reference TRBV2 and TRBJ2-1, reads EPEVTQTPSHQVTQMGQEVILRCVPISNHLYFYWYRQILGQKVEFLVSFYNNEISEKSEIFDDQFSVERPDGSNFTLKIRSTKLEDSAMYFCASKSRGTSAYNEQFFGPGTRLTVL.

The V and J genes are TRBV28 and TRBJ1-4; D is perhaps TRBD1 (5 bases). The CDR3 extends over 15 amino acids. Looked up from germline, CDR1 is MDHEN and CDR2 is SYDVKM. The V end lost 1 base, the J end lost 6 bases, and 12 bases lay between the germline ends. The CDR3 sequence is CASSLYPGRDEKLFF. The CDR3 DNA sequence: TGTGCCAGCAGTTTATATCCGGGCAGGGATGAAAAACTGTTTTTT.

V and J are TRBV6-5 and TRBJ2-3, with 7 bases aligning to TRBD1. Germline values: CDR1 MNHEY, CDR2 SVGAGI. The CDR3 runs to 15 residues. J gave up 5 bases and V 6 bases, and 11 bases lay outside the gene matches. The CDR3 nucleotides are TGTGCCAGCAGCCAACCTGGACAGGCCGAAGATACGCAGTATTTT. As protein: CASSQPGQAEDTQYF.

The J gene is TRBJ2-3, the V gene TRBV4-1; 14 positions match TRBD2. V gave up 0 bases and J gave up 2 bases; unmatched junction bases: 4. The CDR3 spans 18 residues. CDR1 and CDR2 from the germline V gene are MGHRA and YSYEKL. The CDR3 DNA follows: TGCGCCAGCAGCCAAGAGGGGACTAGCGGGGGCCTCACAGATACGCAGTATTTT. Amino acid sequence: CASSQEGTSGGLTDTQYF.

This clone was seen a handful of times. J is TRBJ1-1 and V is TRBV3-1 (or the pseudogene TRBV3-2), with D possibly TRBD1 on 6 matching bases. V lost 5 bases, J lost 1 base, and 11 bases lay in between. The CDR3 runs to 14 residues. From germline, CDR1 is LGHDT and CDR2 YNNKEL (reference sequence). This CDR3 reads CASSERGGNTEAFF. DNA of the CDR3: TGTGCCAGCAGCGAGAGGGGGGGGAACACTGAAGCTTTCTTT.

This clone was counted a few times. CDR3 loop: CASSDPGSYNSPLHF. For the CDR3, the DNA is TGTGCCAGCAGCGACCCGGGATCATATAATTCACCCCTCCACTTT. The chain joins TRBV5-4 to TRBJ1-6; D is uncertain. The germline V gene encodes CDR1 SGHNT and CDR2 YYREEE (reference sequence). The CDR3 length is 15 residues. The V and J ends lost 4 bases and 4 bases respectively, with 12 bases between them.

The chain joins TRBV27 to TRBJ1-4; D is unresolved. The CDR3 sequence is 15 residues long. The germline gives CDR1 MNHEY, CDR2 SMNVEV (reference sequence). The germline V and J ends were trimmed by 6 bases and 3 bases, with 14 bases remaining between them. As DNA, the CDR3 is TGTGCCAGCAGGAGGGTTGGCGGGGCTAATGAAAAACTGTTTTTT. Its protein product is CASRRVGGANEKLFF.

The V and J genes are TRBV7-2 and TRBJ2-7, with TRBD2 identical over 9 bases. V dropped 7 bases and J dropped 2; count of bases not matched to a gene: 9. CDR3 length: 15 residues. In germline, CDR1 is SGHTA, CDR2 FQGNSA. The CDR3 reads CASTPVAGATYEQYF. In DNA, the CDR3 is TGTGCCAGCACCCCCGTAGCGGGGGCCACCTACGAGCAGTACTTC.

Regarding this clone: Other DNA sequences within the sample encode an identical CDR3. The chain combines TRBV7-6 with TRBJ1-3; the match to TRBD1 covers 7 bases. Germline-derived CDR1 and CDR2 are SGHVS and FNYEAQ. CDR3 length equals 15 residues. The ends lost 2 bases at V and 0 bases at J; junction bases unmatched: 1. CDR3 sequence reads: CASSLSGGSGNTIYF. CDR3 in DNA: TGTGCCAGCAGCTTATCAGGGGGCTCTGGAAACACCATATATTTT.

The chain carries TRBV5-8 and TRBJ1-4, with D tentatively TRBD1 (6 bases). V dropped 0 bases and J dropped 0 bases, with 6 bases sitting between them. CDR3 size: 15 residues. Germline-derived CDR1 and CDR2 are SGHTS and YDEGEE. The CDR3 DNA reads as TGTGCCAGCAGCTTGGAGGGGGCAACTAATGAAAAACTGTTTTTT. The encoded protein is CASSLEGATNEKLFF.

The chain is built from TRBV5-1 and TRBJ2-6; D not certain. V lost 2 bases, J lost 0 bases, and 9 bases lay in between. The CDR3 totals 16 residues. Germline-derived CDR1 and CDR2 are SGHRS and YFSETQ. The CDR3 nucleotides are TGCGCCAGCAGCTTTTGGCCAAGCTCTGGGGCCAACGTCCTGACTTTC. Protein sequence: CASSFWPSSGANVLTF.

The chain's CDR3 is CASSSESSGGALETQYF. In DNA, the CDR3 is TGTGCCAGCAGCTCCGAATCTAGCGGGGGGGCTCTGGAGACCCAGTACTTC. The genes are TRBV5-8 and TRBJ2-5; 12 nucleotides agree with TRBD2. The germline V gene encodes CDR1 SGHTS and CDR2 YDEGEE. J gave up 5 bases and V 3 bases, and 11 bases lay outside the gene matches. The CDR3 contains 17 residues.

The chain joins TRBV30 to TRBJ2-2, with D possibly TRBD2 on 5 matching bases. CDR1 is GTSNPN and CDR2 is SVGIG in the germline V gene (reference sequence). V was clipped by 0 bases and J by 4 bases, with 9 bases between them. This CDR3 has 14 residues. This CDR3 reads CAWSVRAGTGELFF. CDR3 sequence (DNA): TGTGCCTGGAGTGTTAGGGCGGGCACCGGGGAGCTGTTTTTT.

CDR3 sequence reads: CSVAGVSGNTIYF. CDR3 nucleotides: TGCAGCGTGGCAGGGGTCTCTGGAAACACCATATATTTT. The rearrangement joins TRBV29-1 to TRBJ1-3; TRBD1 is a possible D gene (6 bases). The CDR3 is made up of 13 amino acids. The germline CDR1 and CDR2 sequences are SQVTM and ANQGSEA. V was shortened by 6 bases and J by 0 bases, with 9 bases between the two germline ends.

The chain couples TRBV30 to TRBJ1-2, with D possibly being TRBD1 (5 bases). This CDR3 is built from 13 residues. Per germline, CDR1 GTSNPN and CDR2 SVGIG (reference sequence). Trimming stripped 7 bases from V and 5 bases from J, with 17 bases between. The CDR3 DNA sequence: TGTGCCTCGCAACAACAGGAGTTTTATGGCTACACCTTC. The encoded protein is CASQQQEFYGYTF.

The rearrangement joins TRBV10-3 to TRBJ1-5, with no clear D. The ends were cut back, 3 bases at V and 2 bases at J, with 8 bases in the middle. CDR1 is ENHRY and CDR2 is SYGVKD in the germline V gene. The CDR3 spans 14 residues. DNA of the CDR3: TGTGCCATCAGTGACCCGGGTCGCAATCAGCCCCAGCATTTT. Protein: CAISDPGRNQPQHF.

The rearrangement joins TRBV11-2 to TRBJ1-1; D is uncertain. The V gene's germline CDR1 is SGHAT and CDR2 FQNNGV. The ends were cut back, 3 bases at V and 10 bases at J, with 9 bases in the middle. The CDR3 length is 11 residues. CDR3 residues: CASSLLGIAFF. The CDR3 region has the DNA TGTGCCAGCAGCTTGCTCGGGATAGCTTTCTTT. The full variable domain, with the rest looked up from reference TRBV11-2 and TRBJ1-1, is EAGVAQSPRYKIIEKRQSVAFWCNPISGHATLYWYQQILGQGPKLLIQFQNNGVVDDSQLPKDRFSAERLKGVDSTLKIQPAKLEDSAVYLCASSLLGIAFFGQGTRLTVV.

The J gene is TRBJ1-3, the V gene TRBV2; 7 nucleotides align to TRBD1. This CDR3 comprises 13 residues. Germline loops: CDR1 SNHLY, CDR2 FYNNEI. Losses at the gene ends were 2 bases for V and 7 bases for J; bases not matched to a gene: 2. CDR3 DNA: TGTGCCAGCAGTGAACAGGGGGAGAACACCATATATTTT. It translates to CASSEQGENTIYF.

This chain connects TRBV13 to TRBJ2-7, with D perhaps TRBD2 (6 bases). Trimming took off 0 bases at V and 3 bases at J, with 9 bases between the two ends. This CDR3 is built from 14 residues. Germline assignment: CDR1 PRHDT and CDR2 FYEKMQ (reference sequence). The chain's CDR3 is CASSLGAGFYEQYV. DNA of the CDR3: TGTGCCAGCAGCTTAGGCGCGGGGTTCTACGAGCAGTACGTC.

The gene calls are TRBV30 and TRBJ2-6, with D unresolved. From germline, CDR1 is GTSNPN and CDR2 SVGIG (reference sequence). V lost 5 bases and J 2 bases, leaving 7 bases between the germline ends. The CDR3 consists of 13 residues. The CDR3 loop is CAWRLTGANVLTF. CDR3 sequence (DNA): TGTGCCTGGCGTCTTACTGGGGCCAACGTCCTGACTTTC.

The V gene is TRBV3-1 (or the pseudogene TRBV3-2), the J gene TRBJ2-1; 11 bases align to TRBD2. The ends lost 5 bases at V and 2 bases at J; junction bases unmatched: 5. The length of the CDR3 is 16 residues. Germline V gene sequence: CDR1 LGHDT, CDR2 YNNKEL (reference sequence). The CDR3 DNA is TGTGCCAGCAGCTCCCGTAGCGGGGGGGCCTACAATGAGCAGTTCTTC. It yields the protein CASSSRSGGAYNEQFF.